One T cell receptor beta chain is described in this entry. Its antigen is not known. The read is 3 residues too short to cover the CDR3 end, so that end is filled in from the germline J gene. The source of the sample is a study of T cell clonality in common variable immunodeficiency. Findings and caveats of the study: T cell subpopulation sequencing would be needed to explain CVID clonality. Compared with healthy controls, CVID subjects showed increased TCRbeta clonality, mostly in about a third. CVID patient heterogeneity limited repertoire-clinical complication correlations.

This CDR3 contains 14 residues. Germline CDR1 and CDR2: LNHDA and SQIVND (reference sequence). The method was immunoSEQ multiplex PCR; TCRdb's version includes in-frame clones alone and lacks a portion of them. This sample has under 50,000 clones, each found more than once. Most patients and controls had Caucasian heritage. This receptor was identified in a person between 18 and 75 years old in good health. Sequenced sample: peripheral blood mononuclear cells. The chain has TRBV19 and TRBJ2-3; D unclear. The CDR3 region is CASSNPPEKETQYF. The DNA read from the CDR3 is TGTGCCAGTAGTAACCCCCCAGAAAAAGAGACG.